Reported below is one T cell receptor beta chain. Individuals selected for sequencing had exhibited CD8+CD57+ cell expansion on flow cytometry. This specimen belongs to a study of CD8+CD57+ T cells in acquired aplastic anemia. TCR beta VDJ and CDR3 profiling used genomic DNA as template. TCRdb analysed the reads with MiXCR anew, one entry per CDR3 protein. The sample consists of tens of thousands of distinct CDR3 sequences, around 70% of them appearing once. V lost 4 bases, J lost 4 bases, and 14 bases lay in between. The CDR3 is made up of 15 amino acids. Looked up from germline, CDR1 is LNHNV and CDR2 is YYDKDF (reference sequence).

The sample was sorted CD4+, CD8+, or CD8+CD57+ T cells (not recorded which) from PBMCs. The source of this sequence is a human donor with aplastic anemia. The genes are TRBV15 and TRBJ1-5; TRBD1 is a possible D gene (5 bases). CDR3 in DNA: TGTGCCACCAGCATATCAGGGTTTGGAAATCAGCCCCAGCATTTT. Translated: CATSISGFGNQPQHF.